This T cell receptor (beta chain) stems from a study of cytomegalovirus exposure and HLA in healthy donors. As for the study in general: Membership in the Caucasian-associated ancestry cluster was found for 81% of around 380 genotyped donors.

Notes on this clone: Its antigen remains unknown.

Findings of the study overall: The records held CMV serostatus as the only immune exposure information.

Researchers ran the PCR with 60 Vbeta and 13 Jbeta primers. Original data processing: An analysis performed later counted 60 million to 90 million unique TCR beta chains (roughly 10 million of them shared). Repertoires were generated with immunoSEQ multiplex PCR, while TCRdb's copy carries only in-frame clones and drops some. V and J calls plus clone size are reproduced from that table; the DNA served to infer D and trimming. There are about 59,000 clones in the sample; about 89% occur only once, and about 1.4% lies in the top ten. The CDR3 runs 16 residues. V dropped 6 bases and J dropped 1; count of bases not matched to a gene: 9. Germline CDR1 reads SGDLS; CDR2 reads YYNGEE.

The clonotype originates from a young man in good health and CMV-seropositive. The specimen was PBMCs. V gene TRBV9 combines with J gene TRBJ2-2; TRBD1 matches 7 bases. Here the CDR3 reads CASIRTRTGNTGELFF. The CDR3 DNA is TGTGCCAGCATAAGAACCCGGACAGGGAACACCGGGGAGCTGTTTTTT.